One sample yielded the 32 T cell receptor beta chains listed below, sequenced in a study of cytomegalovirus exposure and HLA in healthy donors. PCR involved 60 Vbeta and 13 Jbeta primers. Sequenced by immunoSEQ multiplex PCR; TCRdb stores in-frame clones only, minus some. The data hold about 110,000 clones, with roughly 80% observed a single time. The sample comprised PBMCs. These receptors were obtained from a man aged 45-60 years in good health and CMV-seronegative.

This chain uses TRBV6-5 with TRBJ2-7, with 7 bases that match TRBD1. After removal of 2 bases from V and 7 bases from J, the junction contained 8 bases not matched to a gene. The CDR3 extends over 14 amino acids. Germline lookup yields CDR1 MNHEY and CDR2 SVGAGI. The CDR3 is CASSYDGQVSEQYF. The CDR3 region has the DNA TGTGCCAGCAGTTACGACGGACAGGTTTCTGAGCAGTACTTC.

The J gene is TRBJ1-5, the V gene TRBV15; D is undetermined. The CDR3 has 15 amino acids. With 0 bases removed from V and 0 bases from J, the gap between germline ends came to 6 bases. Germline assignment: CDR1 LNHNV and CDR2 YYDKDF (reference sequence). DNA for the CDR3: TGTGCCACCAGCAGAGATCGGTTTAGCAATCAGCCCCAGCATTTT. Translation: CATSRDRFSNQPQHF.

The chain links TRBV29-1 to TRBJ2-1, with D maybe TRBD2 (5 bases). V was clipped by 6 bases and J by 5 bases, with 17 bases between them. This CDR3 is built from 14 residues. In germline, CDR1 is SQVTM, CDR2 ANQGSEA. CDR3 sequence reads: CSVNSGLVDNEQFF. The CDR3 coding sequence is TGCAGCGTCAACTCGGGGTTAGTGGACAATGAGCAGTTCTTC.

The chain joins TRBV6-4 to TRBJ1-1; possibly TRBD1 for D (5 bases). Germline CDR1 reads MRHNA; CDR2 reads SNTAGT. The CDR3 has 14 amino acids. Trimming took 5 bases from V and 1 from J, leaving 11 bases between them. CDR3 bases: TGTGCCAGCAGTCGCGACAGCGAGAACACTGAAGCTTTCTTT. This sequence encodes CASSRDSENTEAFF.

A note on this clone: One end of the junction varies from germline; a read error may be responsible. The chain couples TRBV7-9 to TRBJ1-5; D not certain. The CDR3 extends over 12 amino acids. The germline V gene encodes CDR1 SEHNR and CDR2 FQNEAQ (reference sequence). Here the CDR3 DNA reads TGTTCCAGCAGCTTAGACTATCAGCCCCAGCATTTT. Encoded protein: CSSSLDYQPQHF. Combining the CDR3 with reference TRBV7-9 and TRBJ1-5 gives the whole variable domain DTGVSQNPRHKITKRGQNVTFRCDPISEHNRLYWYRQTLGQGPEFLTYFQNEAQLEKSRLLSDRFSAERPKGSFSTLEIQRTEQGDSAMYLCSSSLDYQPQHFGDGTRLSIL.

This rearrangement joins TRBV10-3 to TRBJ2-7; D is perhaps TRBD2 (5 bases). Trimming cost V 10 bases and J 2 bases, with 12 bases left between them. The CDR3 consists of 12 residues. Germline CDR1 and CDR2: ENHRY and SYGVKD. DNA for the CDR3: TGTGCCACCGGACGGGAAACCTACGAGCAGTACGTC. It codes for CATGRETYEQYV.

The chain employs TRBV10-3 and TRBJ2-7; no reliable D call. The ends were cut back, 0 bases at V and 8 bases at J, with 11 bases in the middle. This CDR3 has 13 amino acids. Germline V gives CDR1 ENHRY, CDR2 SYGVKD. As DNA, the CDR3 is TGTGCCATCAGTGAGTCGCAGAACATGCAGCAGTACTTC. Amino acid sequence: CAISESQNMQQYF.

V is TRBV6-1 and J is TRBJ2-1; 10 positions agree with TRBD2. J lost 6 bases, V lost 2 bases, and 4 bases had no gene match. The germline gives CDR1 MNHNS, CDR2 SASEGT. The CDR3 length is 15 residues. In nucleotides, the CDR3 is TGTGCCAGCAGTGAAACTAGCGGGGAAGTCAATGAGCAGTTCTTC. As protein: CASSETSGEVNEQFF.

The chain couples TRBV5-1 to TRBJ2-2; 9 bases line up with TRBD1. The V and J ends lost 3 bases and 4 bases, in that order; junction bases with no gene match: 4. CDR1 and CDR2 (germline): SGHRS, YFSETQ. The CDR3 is 15 amino acids. CDR3 DNA: TGCGCCAGCAGCTGGGGACAGGGAAGCACCGGGGAGCTGTTTTTT. It yields the protein CASSWGQGSTGELFF. Full variable domain (rest looked up from reference TRBV5-1 and TRBJ2-2): KAGVTQTPRYLIKTRGQQVTLSCSPISGHRSVSWYQQTPGQGLQFLFEYFSETQRNKGNFPGRFSGRQFSNSRSEMNVSTLELGDSALYLCASSWGQGSTGELFFGEGSRLTVL.

The rearrangement uses TRBV14 and TRBJ1-1; D not resolved. Germline values: CDR1 SGHDN, CDR2 FVKESK. With 0 bases removed from V and 0 bases from J, the gap between germline ends came to 8 bases. This CDR3 comprises 15 residues. The CDR3 region is CASSQDELMNTEAFF. CDR3 DNA sequence: TGTGCCAGCAGCCAAGATGAACTCATGAACACTGAAGCTTTCTTT.

Written as DNA, the CDR3 is TGTGCCAGCAGCACCCGGACTAGCGGGGTTGGCGAGCAGTTCTTC. It specifies CASSTRTSGVGEQFF. The chain combines TRBV13 with TRBJ2-1; 12 positions agree with TRBD2. With 5 bases clipped from V and 10 bases from J, the junction kept 9 bases outside the gene matches. This CDR3 comprises 15 residues. In germline, CDR1 is PRHDT, CDR2 FYEKMQ (reference sequence).

The V gene is TRBV7-9, the J gene TRBJ1-1; D uncertain. The CDR3 has 17 residues. V lost 2 bases and J 3 bases, leaving 19 bases between the germline ends. Germline CDR1 reads SEHNR; CDR2 reads FQNEAQ (reference sequence). CDR3 bases: TGTGCCAGCAGCTTAAAAAAGACATATTATAGTTACACTGAAGCTTTCTTT. It codes for CASSLKKTYYSYTEAFF.

This rearrangement joins TRBV19 to TRBJ1-5, with 8 bases matching TRBD1. The V gene's germline CDR1 is LNHDA and CDR2 SQIVND (reference sequence). The CDR3 totals 18 residues. V shed 8 bases and J 0 bases; nucleotides not matched to a gene: 15. Here the CDR3 DNA reads TGTGCCAGTCTGAATCCCTCAGGGGGCGTATATAGCAATCAGCCCCAGCATTTT. This codes for CASLNPSGGVYSNQPQHF.

This chain links TRBV25-1 with TRBJ2-7, with D perhaps matching TRBD2 (6 bases). The CDR3 is made up of 11 amino acids. With 11 bases removed from V and 4 bases from J, the gap between germline ends came to 12 bases. Germline lookup yields CDR1 MGHDK and CDR2 SYGVNS. The DNA of the CDR3 is TGTGCCGTTGGGGGGTGGTACGAGCAGTACTTC. Translating it yields CAVGGWYEQYF.

The V and J genes are TRBV30 and TRBJ1-3; TRBD1 matches at 8 bases. The CDR3 covers 16 residues. Germline values: CDR1 GTSNPN, CDR2 SVGIG (reference sequence). The V gene end was trimmed by 0 bases and the J gene end by 2 bases; junction bases not matched to a gene: 6. CDR3 DNA sequence: TGTGCCTGGAGTGTATTCCAGGGGGCGGCTGGAAACACCATATATTTT. This translates into CAWSVFQGAAGNTIYF. Full variable domain (remainder filled in from reference TRBV30 and TRBJ1-3): SQTIHQWPATLVQPVGSPLSLECTVEGTSNPNLYWYRQAAGRGLQLLFYSVGIGQISSEVPQNLSASRPQDRQFILSSKKLLLSDSGFYLCAWSVFQGAAGNTIYFGEGSWLTVV.

CDR3: CASSARGTGGRSGANVLTF. The CDR3 DNA is TGTGCCAGCAGCGCTCGAGGGACAGGGGGTCGGTCTGGGGCCAACGTCCTGACTTTC. This rearrangement joins TRBV9 to TRBJ2-6; 11 positions agree with TRBD1. V shed 3 bases, J shed 1 base, and the junction held 9 bases outside the gene matches. Per germline, CDR1 SGDLS and CDR2 YYNGEE. This CDR3 has 19 amino acids.

J is TRBJ1-5 and V is TRBV27; TRBD1 is a possible D gene (6 bases). This CDR3 comprises 15 residues. CDR1 MNHEY and CDR2 SMNVEV come from the germline V gene (reference sequence). The ends were cut back, 3 bases at V and 8 bases at J, with 17 bases in the middle. This CDR3 is CASSLGGASIEPQHF. The CDR3 DNA is TGTGCCAGCAGTTTGGGGGGGGCTTCAATCGAGCCCCAGCATTTT.

The V gene is TRBV7-9, the J gene TRBJ2-1, with D maybe TRBD2 (6 bases). Germline V gene data show CDR1 as SEHNR and CDR2 as FQNEAQ (reference sequence). This CDR3 comprises 14 residues. The V and J ends lost 11 bases and 5 bases respectively, with 19 bases between them. The CDR3, as DNA: TGTGCCGAAGCCCTCTTGGGGGAGGACAATGAGCAGTTCTTC. Protein sequence: CAEALLGEDNEQFF.

The rearrangement links TRBV6-5 to TRBJ2-7; possibly TRBD2 for D (7 bases). Germline CDR1 is MNHEY and CDR2 is SVGAGI. The length of the CDR3 is 15 residues. The ends were cut back, 2 bases at V and 4 bases at J, with 15 bases in the middle. In DNA form, the CDR3 reads TGTGCCAGCAGTTACGGCGGGGGCGCGGGGTACGAGCAGTACTTC. The encoded protein is CASSYGGGAGYEQYF.

The CDR3 loop is CASSVEGLGQPQHF. The CDR3 DNA reads as TGTGCCAGCAGCGTAGAAGGACTTGGGCAGCCCCAGCATTTT. This rearrangement joins TRBV9 to TRBJ1-5, with D uncertain. V was shortened by 0 bases and J by 7 bases, with 11 bases between the two germline ends. This CDR3 comprises 14 residues. The germline gives CDR1 SGDLS, CDR2 YYNGEE. Full variable domain (missing parts from reference TRBV9 and TRBJ1-5): DSGVTQTPKHLITATGQRVTLRCSPRSGDLSVYWYQQSLDQGLQFLIQYYNGEERAKGNILERFSAQQFPDLHSELNLSSLELGDSALYFCASSVEGLGQPQHFGDGTRLSIL.

The J gene is TRBJ2-5, the V gene TRBV5-8; 7 positions match TRBD1. V was clipped by 4 bases and J by 3 bases; unmatched bases: 3. The germline CDR1 and CDR2 sequences are SGHTS and YDEGEE. CDR3 length: 13 amino acids. For the CDR3, the DNA is TGTGCCAGCAGCCTACAGGGGAAAGAGACCCAGTACTTC. Translation gives CASSLQGKETQYF. The full variable domain, rest sourced from reference TRBV5-8 and TRBJ2-5, is EAGVTQSPTHLIKTRGQQATLRCSPISGHTSVYWYQQALGLGLQFLLWYDEGEERNRGNFPPRFSGRQFPNYSSELNVNALELEDSALYLCASSLQGKETQYFGPGTRLLVL.

V usage is TRBV2 and J usage is TRBJ2-7; D is perhaps TRBD1 (6 bases). Germline V gene sequence: CDR1 SNHLY, CDR2 FYNNEI. Trimming stripped 1 base from V and 3 bases from J, with 10 bases between. This CDR3 is built from 14 residues. CDR3 amino acids: CASSEGLGGYEQYF. The DNA of the CDR3 is TGTGCCAGCAGTGAAGGCTTAGGGGGCTACGAGCAGTACTTC.

The genes are TRBV10-3 and TRBJ2-3, with 8 bases lining up with TRBD2. Germline CDR1 and CDR2: ENHRY and SYGVKD. CDR3 length: 16 residues. V lost 5 bases, J lost 2 bases, and 9 bases stayed unmatched. This chain's CDR3 is CAISFPLAGSTDTQYF. CDR3 DNA sequence: TGTGCCATCAGTTTTCCATTAGCGGGGTCCACAGATACGCAGTATTTT.

The chain joins TRBV18 to TRBJ2-7; 7 bases are shared with TRBD1. Germline V gene sequence: CDR1 KGHSH, CDR2 LQKENI. This CDR3 region has 14 residues. The V and J ends lost 5 bases and 2 bases, in that order; junction bases with no gene match: 6. CDR3 DNA: TGTGCCAGCTCATCCCGGGACAGCCCCTACGAGCAGTACGTC. It codes for CASSSRDSPYEQYV.

The rearrangement joins TRBV28 to TRBJ1-1; maybe TRBD1 (6 bases). The CDR3 extends over 14 amino acids. V lost 3 bases to trimming and J lost 1 base, with 9 bases between them. CDR1 MDHEN and CDR2 SYDVKM come from the germline V gene. CDR3 loop: CASSFTGTNTEAFF. In nucleotides, the CDR3 is TGTGCCAGCAGTTTTACAGGGACGAACACTGAAGCTTTCTTT.

This clone turned up a few times. J is TRBJ1-6 and V is TRBV28; D remains ambiguous. Germline lookup yields CDR1 MDHEN and CDR2 SYDVKM. This CDR3 has 16 residues. The V end was cut by 3 bases, the J end by 0 bases, with 9 bases between. CDR3 residues: CASSFLLSSYNSPLHF. The DNA of the CDR3 is TGTGCCAGCAGTTTTCTCCTGAGCTCCTATAATTCACCCCTCCACTTT.

J is TRBJ1-5 and V is TRBV7-2; no clear D gene. This CDR3 has 16 amino acids. Germline V CDR1 and CDR2: SGHTA, FQGNSA. V lost 2 bases and J lost 1, with 12 bases in between. Here the CDR3 reads CASSLMARLSNQPQHF. The CDR3 nucleotides are TGTGCCAGCAGCTTAATGGCGCGACTGAGCAATCAGCCCCAGCATTTT.

This sequence joins TRBV2 and TRBJ2-3; 7 nucleotides align to TRBD1. Trimming removed 4 bases from V and 2 bases from J; junction bases left unmatched: 6. The CDR3 length is 15 residues. Germline assignment: CDR1 SNHLY and CDR2 FYNNEI. The DNA of the CDR3 is TGTGCCAGCAGTGTCGGACAGGTTATCACAGATACGCAGTATTTT. Its protein is CASSVGQVITDTQYF.

This clone occurred a few times. The rearrangement joins TRBV7-7 to TRBJ2-2; a possible D gene is TRBD1 (5 bases). Germline-derived CDR1 and CDR2 are SSHAT and FNYEAQ (reference sequence). The V end was cut by 3 bases, the J end by 4 bases, with 6 bases between. CDR3 size: 13 residues. CDR3 nucleotide sequence: TGTGCCAGCAGCTTCAGGGTCACCGGGGAGCTGTTTTTT. The encoded protein is CASSFRVTGELFF.

This chain links TRBV6-6 with TRBJ1-6; D is ambiguous. V lost 7 bases and J 8 bases, leaving 12 bases between the germline ends. Per germline, CDR1 MNHNY and CDR2 SVGAGI (reference sequence). The CDR3 runs to 13 residues. DNA of the CDR3: TGTGCCAGCAACCCCCGGGTCCATTCACCCCTCCACTTT. Amino acid sequence: CASNPRVHSPLHF.

This sequence joins TRBV29-1 and TRBJ2-7, with no clear D. V lost 3 bases, J lost 1 base, and 10 bases lay in between. Germline V gives CDR1 SQVTM, CDR2 ANQGSEA. There are 13 residues in the CDR3. The CDR3 sequence is CSVEFSSSYEQYF. CDR3 DNA: TGCAGCGTTGAGTTTTCCAGTTCCTACGAGCAGTACTTC.

The J gene is TRBJ2-5, the V gene TRBV11-2; 8 bases match TRBD2. After removal of 1 base from V and 4 bases from J, the junction contained 5 bases not matched to a gene. CDR3 length equals 15 residues. Germline V CDR1 and CDR2: SGHAT, FQNNGV. The CDR3: CASSLVTAGVETQYF. CDR3 in DNA: TGTGCCAGCAGCTTAGTAACAGCGGGGGTAGAGACCCAGTACTTC.